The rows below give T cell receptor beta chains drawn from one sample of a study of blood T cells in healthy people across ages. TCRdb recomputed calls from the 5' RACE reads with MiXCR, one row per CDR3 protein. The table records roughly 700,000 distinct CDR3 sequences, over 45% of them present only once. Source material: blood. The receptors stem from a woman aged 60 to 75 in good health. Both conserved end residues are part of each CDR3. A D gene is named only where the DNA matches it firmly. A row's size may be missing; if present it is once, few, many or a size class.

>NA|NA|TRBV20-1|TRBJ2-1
TGCAGTGCAAGGGACCAACACGGGACTGAGCAGTTCTTC
CSARDQHGTEQFF
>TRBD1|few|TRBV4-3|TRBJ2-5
TGCGCCAGCAGCCAAAATCCAGGGGGAGAGACCCAGTACTTC
CASSQNPGGETQYF
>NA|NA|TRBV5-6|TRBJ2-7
TGTGCCAGCAGCCCGCTGGACAGAGATTCGGGCGAGCAGTACTTC
CASSPLDRDSGEQYF
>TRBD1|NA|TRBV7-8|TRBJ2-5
TGTGCCAGCAGCTTAGTTGGGACAGGGGGTCAAGAGACCCAGTACTTC
CASSLVGTGGQETQYF
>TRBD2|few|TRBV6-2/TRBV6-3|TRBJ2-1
TGTGCCAGCAGTTCGGGACTAGCGGGAGTAGTCTCCTACAATGAGCAGTTCTTC
CASSSGLAGVVSYNEQFF
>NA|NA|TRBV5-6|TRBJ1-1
TGTGCCAGCAGCCGACGGATAGAACGTGGACCTGAAGCTTTCTTT
CASSRRIERGPEAFF
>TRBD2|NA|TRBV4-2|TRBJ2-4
TGTGCCAGCAGCCAAGACGGGGGGACTAGTAGCGGTCTAAACATTCAGTACTTC
CASSQDGGTSSGLNIQYF
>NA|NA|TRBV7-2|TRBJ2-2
TGTGCCAGCAGCTTAATTCCCGACACCGGGGAGCTGTTTTTT
CASSLIPDTGELFF
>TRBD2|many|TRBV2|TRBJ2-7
TGTGCCAGCAGTAGTAGCGGGAGTCTGTCCGAGCAGTACTTC
CASSSSGSLSEQYF
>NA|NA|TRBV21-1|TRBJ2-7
TGTGCCAGCAGTCTCAAAGGTGGGATGGCTTCCTACGAGCAGTACTTC
CASSLKGGMASYEQYF
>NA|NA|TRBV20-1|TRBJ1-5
TGCAGTGCTATGGTAGCGGGTCAGCCCCAGCATTTT
CSAMVAGQPQHF
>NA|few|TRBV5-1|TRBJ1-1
TGCGCCAGCAGCATTCCGGGGAACACTGAAGCTTTCTTT
CASSIPGNTEAFF
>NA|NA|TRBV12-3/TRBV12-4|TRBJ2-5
TGTGCCAGCAGTTTAATTTTGGGGACATCGTACCAAGAGACCCAGTACTTC
CASSLILGTSYQETQYF
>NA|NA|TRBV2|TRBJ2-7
TGTGCCAGCAGTGAAGACCTAAGGGACGAGCAGTACTTC
CASSEDLRDEQYF
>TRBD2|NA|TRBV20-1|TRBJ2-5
TGCAGTGCATCGACTAGCGGGACGGGAGAGACCCAGTACTTC
CSASTSGTGETQYF
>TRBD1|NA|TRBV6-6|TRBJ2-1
TGTGCCAGCAGTTACATCACAGGGGGAGAGGATGAGCAGTTCTTC
CASSYITGGEDEQFF
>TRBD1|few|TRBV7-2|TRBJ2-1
TGTGCCAGCAGCCCCCCACCGGGACAGGGGCGCTCCAATGAGCAGTTCTTC
CASSPPPGQGRSNEQFF
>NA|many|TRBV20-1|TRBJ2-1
TGCAGTGGATTGGAGTCCTACAATGAGCAGTTCTTC
CSGLESYNEQFF
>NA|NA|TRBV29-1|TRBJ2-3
TGCAGCGTTGAAGTATATCCCGCAGATACGCAGTATTTT
CSVEVYPADTQYF
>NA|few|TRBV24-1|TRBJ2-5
TGTGCCACCAGTGATCTGACAGAACTCCAAGAGACCCAGTACTTC
CATSDLTELQETQYF
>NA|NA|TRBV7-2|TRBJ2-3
TGTGCCAGCAGCTGGAGTGGGGGAGATACGCAGTATTTT
CASSWSGGDTQYF
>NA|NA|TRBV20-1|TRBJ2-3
TGCAGTGCTAGTACGTGGGAGAGTCGGACAGATACGCAGTATTTT
CSASTWESRTDTQYF
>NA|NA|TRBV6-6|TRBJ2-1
TGTGCCAGCGGGGTTGCAAATGAGCAGTTCTTC
CASGVANEQFF
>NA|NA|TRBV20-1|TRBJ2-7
TGCAGTGCTAGGACACCCCAGGGAGCTGGCTACGAGCAGTACTTC
CSARTPQGAGYEQYF
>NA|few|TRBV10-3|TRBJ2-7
TGTGCCATCAGTGGATCCCCTCTAGACGAGCAGTACTTC
CAISGSPLDEQYF
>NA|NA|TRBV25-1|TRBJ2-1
TGTGCCAGCAGTGGGATCTTAGGGGATGAGCAGTTCTTC
CASSGILGDEQFF
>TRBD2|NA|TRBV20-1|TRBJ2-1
TGCAGTGCAGTCTCGGGGCTAGCGGGAGAGGACAATGAGCAGTTCTTC
CSAVSGLAGEDNEQFF
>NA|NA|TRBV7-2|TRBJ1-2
TGTGCCAGCAGCCACCCCAAGTCCTCCTATGGCTACACCTTC
CASSHPKSSYGYTF
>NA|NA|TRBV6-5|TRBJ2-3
TGTGCCAGCAGTTATTGTAACGGGGGCACAGATACGCAGTATTTT
CASSYCNGGTDTQYF
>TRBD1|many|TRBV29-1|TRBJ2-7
TGCAGCGTTGACAGGGGGCGCGAGCAGTACTTC
CSVDRGREQYF
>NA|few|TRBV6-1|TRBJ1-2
TGTGCCAGCAGTGATGGGGGTCTTGGAGGGACCTCTAACTATGGCTACACCTTC
CASSDGGLGGTSNYGYTF
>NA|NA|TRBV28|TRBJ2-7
TGTGCCAGCAGCTTGAACCAGGGCTACGAGCAGTACTTC
CASSLNQGYEQYF
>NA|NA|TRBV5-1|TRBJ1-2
TGCGCCAGCAGCACAGGCGACTCCACAAACTATGGCTACACCTTC
CASSTGDSTNYGYTF
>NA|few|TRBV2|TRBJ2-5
TGTGCCAGCCGGGGCGCTGAGACCCAGTACTTC
CASRGAETQYF
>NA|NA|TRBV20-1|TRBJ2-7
TGCAGTGCTAGCGGGATAAGAAATATGCGGTCGGATTCCTACGAGCAGTACTTC
CSASGIRNMRSDSYEQYF
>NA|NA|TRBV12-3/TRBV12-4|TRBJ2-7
TGTGCCAGCAGTTTACAGGGCGTTCATGACGAGCAGTACTTC
CASSLQGVHDEQYF
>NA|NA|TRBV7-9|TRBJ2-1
TGTGCCAGCAGCCCCGAGAAGGGAGCAGCATTGGGTGAGCAGTTCTTC
CASSPEKGAALGEQFF
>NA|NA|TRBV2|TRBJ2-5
TGTGCCAGCAGTCGCCCCGTAGGGATGGAGACCCAGTACTTC
CASSRPVGMETQYF
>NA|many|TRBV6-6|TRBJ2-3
TGTGCCAGCAGTTACGGTGGCCAGGCAGATACGCAGTATTTT
CASSYGGQADTQYF
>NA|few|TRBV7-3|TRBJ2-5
TGTGCCAGCAGCTTAAAGGACGGTTCGGAGACCCAGTACTTC
CASSLKDGSETQYF
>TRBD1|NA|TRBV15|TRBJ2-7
TGTGCCACCAGCAGAGAAGCGGGCAGGGGGCAAAACGAGCAGTACTTC
CATSREAGRGQNEQYF
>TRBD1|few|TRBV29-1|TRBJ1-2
TGCAGCGCTGACAGGGAGAACTATGGCTACACCTTC
CSADRENYGYTF
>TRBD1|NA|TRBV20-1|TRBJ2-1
TGCAGTGCTCCGGGACAGGCTTACAATGAGCAGTTCTTC
CSAPGQAYNEQFF
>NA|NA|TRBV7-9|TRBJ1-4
TGTGCCAGCAGCTTAGGCCATAGGAGTGAAAAACTGTTTTTT
CASSLGHRSEKLFF
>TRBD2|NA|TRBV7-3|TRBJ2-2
TGTGCCAGCAGCGCGACTAGCGGGTCTAACACCGGGGAGCTGTTTTTT
CASSATSGSNTGELFF
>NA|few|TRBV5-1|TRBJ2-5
TGCGCCAGCAGCCTACAGGGCTCAGTGGGAGAGACCCAGTACTTC
CASSLQGSVGETQYF
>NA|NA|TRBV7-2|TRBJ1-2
TGTGCCCTCATTGACAGTAACTATGGCTACACCTTC
CALIDSNYGYTF
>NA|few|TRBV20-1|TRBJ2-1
TGCAGTGCTTGTCTAGCGCGCCTCTACAATGAGCAGTTCTTC
CSACLARLYNEQFF
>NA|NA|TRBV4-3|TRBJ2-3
TGCGCCAGCAGCCAAGACCGGCGGGCTTGGGACACAGATACGCAGTATTTT
CASSQDRRAWDTDTQYF
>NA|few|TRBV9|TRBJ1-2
TGTGCCAGCAGCGTGGCTAATTTCAGGGATGGCTACACCTTC
CASSVANFRDGYTF
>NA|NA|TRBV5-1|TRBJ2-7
TGCACCAGCAGCACGGACCTCTACGAGCAGTACTTC
CTSSTDLYEQYF
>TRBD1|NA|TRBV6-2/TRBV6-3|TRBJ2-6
TGTGCCAGCAGTTACGACCCGGAACGGGACAGGGCACTTCACTCTGGGGCCAACGTCCTGACTTTC
CASSYDPERDRALHSGANVLTF
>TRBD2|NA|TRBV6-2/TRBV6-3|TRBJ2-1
TGTGCCAGCAGTTACCGACGGACTAGCGGGAGTTGGGAGCAGTTCTTC
CASSYRRTSGSWEQFF
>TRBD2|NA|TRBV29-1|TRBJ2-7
TGCAGCGCACGGACTAGTTGGAGCTCCTACGAGCAGTACTTC
CSARTSWSSYEQYF